Below, 5 T cell receptor beta chains from the same sample are listed, as sequenced in a study of shared clonotypes between healthy human individuals. Here immunoSEQ multiplex PCR was the method, and the copy in TCRdb shows in-frame clones only, minus some. The sample contains about 2.3 million clones, approximately 95% of which appear only once. The sample taken for sequencing was naive CD4+ T cells from PBMCs. Stated subset: CD45RA+ positively selected. The receptors stem from a man between 18 and 29 years old in good health. Some clones in this sample may be carry-over from other donors' samples.

The rearrangement links TRBV27 to TRBJ2-5, with no clear D. V was clipped by 5 bases and J by 4 bases, with 11 bases between them. The germline V gene has CDR1 MNHEY and CDR2 SMNVEV (reference sequence). The CDR3 has 13 amino acids. CDR3 sequence (DNA): TGTGCCAGCAGTCCACGACGGTCAGAGACCCAGTACTTC. Its translation: CASSPRRSETQYF.

The chain links TRBV10-3 to TRBJ1-2, with D possibly being TRBD1 (6 bases). CDR1 and CDR2 from the germline V gene are ENHRY and SYGVKD. Trimming left V 4 bases short and J 5 bases short, with 11 bases between. The CDR3 totals 13 residues. The CDR3 sequence: CAISAGQGYGYTF. Written as DNA, the CDR3 is TGTGCCATCAGTGCAGGGCAGGGGTATGGCTACACCTTC.

The chain couples TRBV19 to TRBJ1-1; D is undetermined. The CDR3 runs 12 residues. V was pared by 5 bases and J by 5 bases, with 9 bases between. The germline V gene has CDR1 LNHDA and CDR2 SQIVND (reference sequence). The CDR3 bases are TGTGCCAGTAGTTTCCTTGGGACTGAAGCTTTCTTT. Translated, it gives CASSFLGTEAFF.

Only one count was recorded for this clone. The rearrangement uses TRBV19 and TRBJ1-2; no reliable D call. The germline gives CDR1 LNHDA, CDR2 SQIVND (reference sequence). This CDR3 contains 14 residues. Trimming left V 7 bases short and J 4 bases short, with 16 bases between. CDR3 region: CASTLPGGGYGYTF. DNA for the CDR3: TGTGCCAGTACCCTGCCCGGTGGCGGCTATGGCTACACCTTC.

The DNA of the CDR3 is TGTGCCAGCAGCGTGGCCCCGGGGGCGGGGGAGACCCAGTACTTC. Its protein is CASSVAPGAGETQYF. The chain is built from TRBV5-4 and TRBJ2-5, with D possibly being TRBD1 or TRBD2 (6 bases each). This CDR3 has 15 residues. Germline V gene lookup returns CDR1 SGHNT and CDR2 YYREEE (reference sequence). V lost 4 bases and J 5 bases, leaving 18 bases between the germline ends. Full variable domain (rest looked up from reference TRBV5-4 and TRBJ2-5): ETGVTQSPTHLIKTRGQQVTLRCSSQSGHNTVSWYQQALGQGPQFIFQYYREEENGRGNFPPRFSGLQFPNYSSELNVNALELDDSALYLCASSVAPGAGETQYFGPGTRLLVL.